Sequencing of this T cell receptor (beta chain) was carried out in a study of regulatory T cells in long-lasting Graves disease. Overall study findings and caveats: Shared public clonotypes totalled approximately 3,000 in persistent patients, compared with roughly 970 in new patients.

Building the TCR beta libraries relied on iRepertoire HTBI primers, and CDR3 regions underwent Arm-PCR. MiXCR, run by TCRdb on the multiplex PCR reads, gives a single entry per CDR3 protein. The top ten hold approximately 17% of the sample, which has around 460,000 distinct CDR3 sequences, about 15% seen once. Time point denoted: newly diagnosed GD, antithyroid drugs for less than 3 months. Following extraction of RNA from PBMCs, that RNA was used to make the TCR library. This clonotype appeared many times. Its matching antigen is unknown. These same data were also listed under a study on T cells in Graves' hyperthyroidism and ophthalmopathy. As reported in that work: Diagnosis rested on symptoms, serum thyroxine and TRAb, thyroid ultrasound, and orbital computed tomography. First-round RT-PCR with HTBI primers amplified the TCR CDR3 region. Blood samples included most of the expanded thyroid clonotypes exceeding 0.001.

The sequence was obtained from a woman aged 45-60 years with Graves disease. The starting material was peripheral blood mononuclear cells (PBMCs), obtained at new diagnosis, from a patient treated with antithyroid drugs.

This chain's CDR3 is CASSYPRGLRNNEQFF. CDR3 DNA: TGTGCCAGCAGTTACCCGCGGGGGCTTCGGAACAATGAGCAGTTCTTC. V usage is TRBV12-3 or TRBV12-4 and J usage is TRBJ2-1; possible D gene TRBD2, 7 bases. The length of the CDR3 is 16 residues. V was cut by 4 bases and J by 5 bases, with 18 bases left in between.